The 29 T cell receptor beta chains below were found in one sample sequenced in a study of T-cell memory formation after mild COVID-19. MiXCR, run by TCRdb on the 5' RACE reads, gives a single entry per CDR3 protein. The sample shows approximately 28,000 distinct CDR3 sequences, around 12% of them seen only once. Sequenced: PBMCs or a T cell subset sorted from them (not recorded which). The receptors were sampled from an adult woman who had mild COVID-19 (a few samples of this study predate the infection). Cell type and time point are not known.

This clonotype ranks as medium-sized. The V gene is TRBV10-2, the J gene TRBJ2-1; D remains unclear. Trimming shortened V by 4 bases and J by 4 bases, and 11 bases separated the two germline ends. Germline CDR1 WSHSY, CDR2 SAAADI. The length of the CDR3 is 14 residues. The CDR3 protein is CASSVSQEYNEQFF. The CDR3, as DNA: TGCGCCAGCAGTGTGTCTCAAGAATACAATGAGCAGTTCTTC.

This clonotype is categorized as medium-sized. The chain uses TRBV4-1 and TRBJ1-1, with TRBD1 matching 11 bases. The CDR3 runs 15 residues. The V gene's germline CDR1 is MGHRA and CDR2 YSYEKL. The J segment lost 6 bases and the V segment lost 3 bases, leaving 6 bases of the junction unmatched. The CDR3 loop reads CASSQLRDRGSEAFF. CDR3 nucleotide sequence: TGCGCCAGCAGCCAGCTCCGGGACAGGGGGTCTGAAGCTTTCTTT.

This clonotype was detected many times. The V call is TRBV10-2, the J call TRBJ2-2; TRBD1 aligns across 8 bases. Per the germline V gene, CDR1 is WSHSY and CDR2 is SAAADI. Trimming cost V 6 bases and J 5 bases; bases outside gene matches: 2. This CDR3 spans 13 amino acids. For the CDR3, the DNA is TGCGCCAGCAGCAGACAGGGGACCGGGGAGCTGTTTTTT. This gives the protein CASSRQGTGELFF.

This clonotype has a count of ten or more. The DNA for the CDR3 is TGTGCCAGCAGCACCACTAGCGGGGGGACCACAGATACGCAGTATTTT. Translating it yields CASSTTSGGTTDTQYF. This sequence joins TRBV7-3 and TRBJ2-3; 12 bases are shared with TRBD2. The V gene's germline CDR1 is SGHTA and CDR2 FQGTGA. CDR3 length: 16 amino acids. The junction had 5 bases not matched to a gene; V was cut back by 5 bases and J by 2 bases. Full variable domain (missing parts from reference TRBV7-3 and TRBJ2-3): GAGVSQTPSNKVTEKGKYVELRCDPISGHTALYWYRQSLGQGPEFLIYFQGTGAADDSGLPNDRFFAVRPEGSVSTLKIQRTERGDSAVYLCASSTTSGGTTDTQYFGPGTRLTVL.

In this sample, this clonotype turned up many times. The CDR3 reads CASGGNQPQHF. For the CDR3, the DNA is TGCGCATCGGGTGGGAATCAGCCCCAGCATTTT. V gene TRBV29-1 combines with J gene TRBJ1-5, with no clear D. CDR3 length: 11 residues. CDR1 and CDR2 from the germline V gene are SQVTM and ANQGSEA.

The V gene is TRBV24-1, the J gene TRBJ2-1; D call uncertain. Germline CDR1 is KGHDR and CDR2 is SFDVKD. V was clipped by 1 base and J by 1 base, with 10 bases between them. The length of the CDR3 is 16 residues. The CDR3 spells CATSDFPGSSYNEQFF. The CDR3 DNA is TGTGCCACCAGTGATTTTCCGGGTAGTTCCTACAATGAGCAGTTCTTC.

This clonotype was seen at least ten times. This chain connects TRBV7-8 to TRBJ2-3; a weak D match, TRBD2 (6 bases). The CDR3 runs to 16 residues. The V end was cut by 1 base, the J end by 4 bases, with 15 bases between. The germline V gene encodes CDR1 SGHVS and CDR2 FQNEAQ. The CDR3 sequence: CASSLVGGELSDTQYF. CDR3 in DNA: TGTGCCAGCAGCTTAGTGGGGGGAGAGCTGTCAGATACGCAGTATTTT.

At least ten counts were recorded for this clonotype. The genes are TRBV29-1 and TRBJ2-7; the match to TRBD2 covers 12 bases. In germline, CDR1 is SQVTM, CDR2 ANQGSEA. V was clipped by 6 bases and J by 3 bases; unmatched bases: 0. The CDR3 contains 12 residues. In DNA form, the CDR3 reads TGCAGCGTGACTAGCGGGAGCTACGAGCAGTACTTC. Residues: CSVTSGSYEQYF.

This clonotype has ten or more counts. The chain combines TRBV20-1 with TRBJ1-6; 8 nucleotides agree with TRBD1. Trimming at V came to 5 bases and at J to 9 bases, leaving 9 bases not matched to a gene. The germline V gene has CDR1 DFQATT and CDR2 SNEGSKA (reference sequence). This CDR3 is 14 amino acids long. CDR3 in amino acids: CSALGQGVSSPLHF. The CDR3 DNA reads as TGCAGTGCTCTCGGACAGGGCGTGAGTTCACCCCTCCACTTT.

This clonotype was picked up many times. The CDR3 loop reads CASSLTGNSYNEQFF. The CDR3 coding sequence is TGCGCCAGCAGCTTGACTGGAAACTCCTACAATGAGCAGTTCTTC. This chain links TRBV5-1 with TRBJ2-1; no definite D call. The V and J ends lost 1 base and 0 bases respectively, with 8 bases between them. Germline V gene sequence: CDR1 SGHRS, CDR2 YFSETQ. The length of the CDR3 is 15 residues.

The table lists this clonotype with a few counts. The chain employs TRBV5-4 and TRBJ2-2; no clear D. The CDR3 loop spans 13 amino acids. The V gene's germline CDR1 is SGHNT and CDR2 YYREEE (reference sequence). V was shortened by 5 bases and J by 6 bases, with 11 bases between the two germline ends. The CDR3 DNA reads TGTGCCAGCAGATCCTCTGGGCCCGGGGAGCTGTTTTTT. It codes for CASRSSGPGELFF. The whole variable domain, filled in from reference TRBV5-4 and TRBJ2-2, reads ETGVTQSPTHLIKTRGQQVTLRCSSQSGHNTVSWYQQALGQGPQFIFQYYREEENGRGNFPPRFSGLQFPNYSSELNVNALELDDSALYLCASRSSGPGELFFGEGSRLTVL.

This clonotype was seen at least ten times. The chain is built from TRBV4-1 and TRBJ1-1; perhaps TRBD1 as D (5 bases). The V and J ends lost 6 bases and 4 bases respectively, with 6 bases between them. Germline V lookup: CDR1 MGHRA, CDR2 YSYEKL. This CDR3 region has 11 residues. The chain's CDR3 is CASRRGTEAFF. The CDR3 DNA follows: TGCGCCAGCAGGAGGGGCACTGAAGCTTTCTTT.

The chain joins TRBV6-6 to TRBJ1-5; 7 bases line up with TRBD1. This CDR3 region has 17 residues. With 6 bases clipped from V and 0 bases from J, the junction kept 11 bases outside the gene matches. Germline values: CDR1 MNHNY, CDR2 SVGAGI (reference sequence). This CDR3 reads CASRSQGRSYSNQPQHF. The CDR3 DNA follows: TGTGCCAGCAGATCACAGGGGAGATCATATAGCAATCAGCCCCAGCATTTT.

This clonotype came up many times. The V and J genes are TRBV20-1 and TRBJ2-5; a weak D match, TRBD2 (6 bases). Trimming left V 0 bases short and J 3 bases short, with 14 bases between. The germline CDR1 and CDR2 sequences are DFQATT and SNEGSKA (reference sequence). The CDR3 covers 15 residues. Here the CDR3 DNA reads TGCAGTGCTAGAGATATGCGAGGACTAAAAGAGACCCAGTACTTC. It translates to CSARDMRGLKETQYF.

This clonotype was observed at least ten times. The CDR3: CSVSTPYNYGYTF. The CDR3 coding sequence is TGCAGCGTTTCAACGCCGTATAACTATGGCTACACCTTC. The chain couples TRBV29-1 to TRBJ1-2; D gene unclear. Germline V gene data show CDR1 as SQVTM and CDR2 as ANQGSEA. The CDR3 loop spans 13 amino acids. Trimming took 5 bases from V and 1 from J, leaving 11 bases between them. Supplemented by reference TRBV29-1 and TRBJ1-2, the full variable domain reads SAVISQKPSRDICQRGTSLTIQCQVDSQVTMMFWYRQQPGQSLTLIATANQGSEATYESGFVIDKFPISRPNLTFSTLTVSNMSPEDSSIYLCSVSTPYNYGYTFGSGTRLTVV.

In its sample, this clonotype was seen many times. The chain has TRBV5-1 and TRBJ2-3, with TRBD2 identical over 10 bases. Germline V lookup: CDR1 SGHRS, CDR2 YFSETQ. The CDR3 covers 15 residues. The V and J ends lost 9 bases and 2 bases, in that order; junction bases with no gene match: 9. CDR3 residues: CATMTSGHTTDTQYF. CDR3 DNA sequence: TGCGCCACCATGACTAGCGGGCATACCACAGATACGCAGTATTTT.

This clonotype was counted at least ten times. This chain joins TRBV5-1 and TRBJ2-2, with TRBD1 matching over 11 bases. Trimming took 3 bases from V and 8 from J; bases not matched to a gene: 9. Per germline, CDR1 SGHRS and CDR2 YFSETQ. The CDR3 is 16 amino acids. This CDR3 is CASSSPGTGGAGELFF. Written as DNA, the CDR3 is TGCGCCAGCAGCTCCCCCGGGACAGGGGGAGCAGGGGAGCTGTTTTTT.

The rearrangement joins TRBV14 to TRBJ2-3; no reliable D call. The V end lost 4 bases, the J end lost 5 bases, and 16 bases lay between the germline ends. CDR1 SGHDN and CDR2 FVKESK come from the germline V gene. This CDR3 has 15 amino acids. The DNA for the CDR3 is TGTGCCAGCAGCCCCTCTGGGGTACTCAAAGATACGCAGTATTTT. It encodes CASSPSGVLKDTQYF.

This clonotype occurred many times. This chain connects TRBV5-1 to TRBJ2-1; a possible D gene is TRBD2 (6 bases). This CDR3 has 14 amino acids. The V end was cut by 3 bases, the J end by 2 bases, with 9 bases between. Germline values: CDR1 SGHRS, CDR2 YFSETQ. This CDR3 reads CASSSGSTYNEQFF. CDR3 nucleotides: TGCGCCAGCAGCTCCGGGAGTACCTACAATGAGCAGTTCTTC.

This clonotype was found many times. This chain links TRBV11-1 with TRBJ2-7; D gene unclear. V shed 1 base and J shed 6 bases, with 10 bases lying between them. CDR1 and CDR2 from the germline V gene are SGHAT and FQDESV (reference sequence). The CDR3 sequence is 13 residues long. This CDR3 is CASSLGGPGEQYF. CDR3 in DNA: TGTGCCAGCAGCTTAGGTGGGCCGGGCGAGCAGTACTTC.

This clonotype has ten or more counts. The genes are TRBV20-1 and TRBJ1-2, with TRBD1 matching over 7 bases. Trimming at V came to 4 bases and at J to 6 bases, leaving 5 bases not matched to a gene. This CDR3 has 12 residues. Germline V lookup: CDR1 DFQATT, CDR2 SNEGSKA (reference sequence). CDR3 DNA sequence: TGCAGTGCTACGTACAGGGGCGATGGCTACACCTTC. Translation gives CSATYRGDGYTF.

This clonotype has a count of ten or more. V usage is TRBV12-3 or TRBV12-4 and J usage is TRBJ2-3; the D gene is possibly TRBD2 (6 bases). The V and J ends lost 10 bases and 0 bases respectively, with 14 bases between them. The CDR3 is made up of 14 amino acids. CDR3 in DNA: TGTGCCAACACGCCGGCGGGAAGCACAGATACGCAGTATTTT. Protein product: CANTPAGSTDTQYF.

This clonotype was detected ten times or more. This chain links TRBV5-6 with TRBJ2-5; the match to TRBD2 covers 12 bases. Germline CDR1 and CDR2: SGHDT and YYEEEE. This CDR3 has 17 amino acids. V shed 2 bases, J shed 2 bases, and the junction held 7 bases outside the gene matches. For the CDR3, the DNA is TGTGCCAGCAGCTTCCGCACTAGCGGGGGGTCACAAGAGACCCAGTACTTC. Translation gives CASSFRTSGGSQETQYF.

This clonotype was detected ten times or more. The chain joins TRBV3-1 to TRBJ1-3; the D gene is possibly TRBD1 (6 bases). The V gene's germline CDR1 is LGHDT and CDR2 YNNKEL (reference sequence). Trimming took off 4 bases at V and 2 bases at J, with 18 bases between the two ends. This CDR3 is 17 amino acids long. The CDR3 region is CASSPNAGRDTGNTIYF. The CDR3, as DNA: TGTGCCAGCAGCCCTAATGCCGGCCGGGACACTGGAAACACCATATATTTT.

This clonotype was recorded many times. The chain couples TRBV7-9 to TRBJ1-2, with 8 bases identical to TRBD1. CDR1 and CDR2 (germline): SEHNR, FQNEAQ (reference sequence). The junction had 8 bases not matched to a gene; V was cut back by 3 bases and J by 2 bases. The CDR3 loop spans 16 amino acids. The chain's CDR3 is CASSFPTGGINYGYTF. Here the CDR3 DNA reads TGTGCCAGCAGCTTCCCAACAGGGGGGATAAACTATGGCTACACCTTC.

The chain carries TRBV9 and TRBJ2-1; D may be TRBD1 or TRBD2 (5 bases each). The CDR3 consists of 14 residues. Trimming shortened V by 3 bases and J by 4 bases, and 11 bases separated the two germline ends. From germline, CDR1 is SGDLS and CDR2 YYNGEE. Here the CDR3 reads CASSAGTLYNEQFF. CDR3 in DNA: TGTGCCAGCAGCGCCGGGACCCTATACAATGAGCAGTTCTTC. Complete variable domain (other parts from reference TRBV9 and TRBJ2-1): DSGVTQTPKHLITATGQRVTLRCSPRSGDLSVYWYQQSLDQGLQFLIQYYNGEERAKGNILERFSAQQFPDLHSELNLSSLELGDSALYFCASSAGTLYNEQFFGPGTRLTVL.

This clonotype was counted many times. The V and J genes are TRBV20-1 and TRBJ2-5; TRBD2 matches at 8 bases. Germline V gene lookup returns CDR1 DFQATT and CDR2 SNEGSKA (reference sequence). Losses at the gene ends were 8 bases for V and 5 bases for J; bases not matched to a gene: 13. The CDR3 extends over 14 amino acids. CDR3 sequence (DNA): TGCAGTTCCCCTCGGGGGGGCCGGGGGGAGACCCAGTACTTC. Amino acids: CSSPRGGRGETQYF.

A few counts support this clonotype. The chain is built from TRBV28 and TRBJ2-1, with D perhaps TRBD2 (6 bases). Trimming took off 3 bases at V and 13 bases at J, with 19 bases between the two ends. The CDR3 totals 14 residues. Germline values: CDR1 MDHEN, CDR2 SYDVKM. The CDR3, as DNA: TGTGCCAGCAGTTTTGGGGTCGGGAGTATGCCACAGTTCTTC. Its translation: CASSFGVGSMPQFF.

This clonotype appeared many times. CDR3 region: CASSQDSPTSGRAGAKNIQYF. Written as DNA, the CDR3 is TGCGCCAGCAGCCAAGATTCCCCGACTAGCGGGAGGGCTGGGGCCAAAAACATTCAGTACTTC. J is TRBJ2-4 and V is TRBV4-1; 14 bases line up with TRBD2. In germline, CDR1 is MGHRA, CDR2 YSYEKL. There are 21 residues in the CDR3. The V and J ends lost 0 bases and 1 base, in that order; junction bases with no gene match: 11.